The rows below give T cell receptor beta chains drawn from one sample of a study of T cell responses to AZD1222 COVID-19 vaccine. The protocol was immunoSEQ multiplex PCR, while the TCRdb copy is restricted to in-frame clones and leaves out a portion. The data hold about 160,000 clones, with approximately 90% observed a single time. Sequencing was performed on peripheral blood, taken 28 days after the second AZD1222 dose. The origin of the receptors is an adult who received the AZD1222 COVID-19 vaccine. CDR3s include the opening cysteine and the closing phenylalanine or tryptophan. A D gene is named only where the DNA matches it firmly. Expanded clones get a size class; other rows say once, few or many, or leave the size out.

v_gene: TRBV6-5
abundance: NA
d_gene: NA
j_gene: TRBJ2-1
CDR3nt: TGTGCCAGCGGACTGATGATGAGCTCCTACAATGAGCAGTTCTTC
CDR3aa: CASGLMMSSYNEQFF

v_gene: TRBV7-3
abundance: few
d_gene: NA
j_gene: TRBJ2-2
CDR3nt: TGTGCCAGCAGCCCGGGACGCACCGGGGAGCTGTTTTTT
CDR3aa: CASSPGRTGELFF

v_gene: TRBV7-8
abundance: NA
d_gene: TRBD1
j_gene: TRBJ1-2
CDR3nt: TGTGCCAGCAGCTTATCGGGACAGTTCTATGGCTACACCTTC
CDR3aa: CASSLSGQFYGYTF

v_gene: TRBV5-4
abundance: NA
d_gene: TRBD1
j_gene: TRBJ1-1
CDR3nt: TGTGCCAGCAGCCCCCGAGGGGGCAGGGGGCACACTGAAGCTTTCTTT
CDR3aa: CASSPRGGRGHTEAFF

v_gene: TRBV27
abundance: NA
d_gene: NA
j_gene: TRBJ1-5
CDR3nt: TGTGCCAGCAGTTTAACAGGGCTCTACAATCAGCCCCAGCATTTT
CDR3aa: CASSLTGLYNQPQHF

v_gene: TRBV6-5
abundance: NA
d_gene: NA
j_gene: TRBJ1-6
CDR3nt: TGTGCCAGCAGGAGCAGGGGTTCACCCCTCCACTTT
CDR3aa: CASRSRGSPLHF

v_gene: TRBV19
abundance: NA
d_gene: NA
j_gene: TRBJ1-6
CDR3nt: TGTGCCAGTAGTATCATCCCGTTGGGTTCACCCCTCCACTTT
CDR3aa: CASSIIPLGSPLHF

v_gene: TRBV5-1
abundance: NA
d_gene: NA
j_gene: TRBJ2-3
CDR3nt: TGCGCCAGCAGCTTTGAGGGGGGGACAGATACGCAGTATTTT
CDR3aa: CASSFEGGTDTQYF

v_gene: TRBV4-1
abundance: NA
d_gene: TRBD1
j_gene: TRBJ1-2
CDR3nt: TGCGCCAGCAGCCAAGCCCGGGACAGGGTGTCGCACGGCTACACCTTC
CDR3aa: CASSQARDRVSHGYTF

v_gene: TRBV7-6
abundance: NA
d_gene: NA
j_gene: TRBJ1-6
CDR3nt: TGTGCCAGCAGCTTAGCCAGCAGCGGGAATTCACCCCTCCACTTT
CDR3aa: CASSLASSGNSPLHF

v_gene: TRBV2
abundance: once
d_gene: TRBD1
j_gene: TRBJ1-5
CDR3nt: TGTGCCAGCAGTGGAACTCGCAGGGGGGATCAGCCCCAGCATTTT
CDR3aa: CASSGTRRGDQPQHF

v_gene: TRBV5-1
abundance: NA
d_gene: TRBD1
j_gene: TRBJ1-1
CDR3nt: TGCGCCAGCAGCTTGGTAGCGACAGGGCGGTTTGGCACTGAAGCTTTCTTT
CDR3aa: CASSLVATGRFGTEAFF

v_gene: TRBV6-5
abundance: NA
d_gene: NA
j_gene: TRBJ1-5
CDR3nt: TGTGCCAGCAGGGGGGGAGGCCAGCCCCAGCATTTT
CDR3aa: CASRGGGQPQHF

v_gene: TRBV4-1
abundance: NA
d_gene: NA
j_gene: TRBJ2-1
CDR3nt: TGCGCCAGCAGCCAAGGACCAGGAGAGCGGTACAATGAGCAGTTCTTC
CDR3aa: CASSQGPGERYNEQFF

v_gene: TRBV7-9
abundance: NA
d_gene: TRBD1
j_gene: TRBJ1-4
CDR3nt: TGTGCCAGCAGCTTAGCCGACAGGGGAACAAATGAAAAACTGTTTTTT
CDR3aa: CASSLADRGTNEKLFF

v_gene: TRBV24-1
abundance: NA
d_gene: NA
j_gene: TRBJ2-5
CDR3nt: TGTGCCGCCTCCGGAGCCTCGGGGACCCAGTACTTC
CDR3aa: CAASGASGTQYF

v_gene: TRBV11-2
abundance: NA
d_gene: TRBD2
j_gene: TRBJ2-7
CDR3nt: TGTGCCAGCAGCACTAGCGGGGGCTCCTACGAGCAGTACTTC
CDR3aa: CASSTSGGSYEQYF

v_gene: TRBV10-2
abundance: once
d_gene: TRBD2
j_gene: TRBJ2-1
CDR3nt: TGCGCCAGCAGTGAGTCGGCGGGGGGGTCCTACAATGAGCAGTTCTTC
CDR3aa: CASSESAGGSYNEQFF

v_gene: TRBV6-4
abundance: NA
d_gene: NA
j_gene: TRBJ2-2
CDR3nt: TGTGCCAGCAGTGTTAGGGGGGACACCGGGGAGCTGTTTTTT
CDR3aa: CASSVRGDTGELFF

v_gene: TRBV9
abundance: NA
d_gene: NA
j_gene: TRBJ2-5
CDR3nt: TGTGCCAGCAGCCCCCTTGGGACAAGAATTCAAGAGACCCAGTACTTC
CDR3aa: CASSPLGTRIQETQYF

v_gene: TRBV29-1
abundance: NA
d_gene: NA
j_gene: TRBJ1-5
CDR3nt: TGCAGCGTTGGCAGCGGCAATCAGCCCCAGCATTTT
CDR3aa: CSVGSGNQPQHF

v_gene: TRBV27
abundance: NA
d_gene: NA
j_gene: TRBJ1-2
CDR3nt: TGTGCCAGCAGTTTATTACAGGGACGAGGTGGCTACACCTTC
CDR3aa: CASSLLQGRGGYTF

v_gene: TRBV7-9
abundance: once
d_gene: NA
j_gene: TRBJ2-2
CDR3nt: TGTGCCAGCCGCCGGGACCTAGACACCGGGGAGCTGTTTTTT
CDR3aa: CASRRDLDTGELFF

v_gene: TRBV5-4
abundance: NA
d_gene: TRBD2
j_gene: TRBJ2-7
CDR3nt: TGTGCCAGCAGCCCTGGACTAGCGGCACATCTAACTGCCTACGAGCAGTACTTC
CDR3aa: CASSPGLAAHLTAYEQYF

v_gene: TRBV3-1/TRBV3-2
abundance: NA
d_gene: TRBD1
j_gene: TRBJ1-4
CDR3nt: TGTGCCAGCAGCCAAGACCCACAGGGGAATGAAAAACTGTTTTTT
CDR3aa: CASSQDPQGNEKLFF

v_gene: TRBV6-6
abundance: NA
d_gene: NA
j_gene: TRBJ1-2
CDR3nt: TGTGCCAGCAGTTATGGGGTCAACTATGGCTACACCTTC
CDR3aa: CASSYGVNYGYTF

v_gene: TRBV6-2/TRBV6-3
abundance: NA
d_gene: NA
j_gene: TRBJ2-2
CDR3nt: TGTGCCAGCAGTTACGATCTAGCGAAGACGAACACCGGGGAGCTGTTTTTT
CDR3aa: CASSYDLAKTNTGELFF

v_gene: TRBV9
abundance: NA
d_gene: NA
j_gene: TRBJ1-2
CDR3nt: TGTGCCAGCAGCGTAGAAAGGGGCGCTGGTTATGGCTACACCTTC
CDR3aa: CASSVERGAGYGYTF

v_gene: TRBV5-6
abundance: NA
d_gene: TRBD1
j_gene: TRBJ2-1
CDR3nt: TGTGCCAGCAGCTCGCAGGGGGTAGGCTCCTACAATGAGCAGTTCTTC
CDR3aa: CASSSQGVGSYNEQFF

v_gene: TRBV19
abundance: NA
d_gene: TRBD2
j_gene: TRBJ2-3
CDR3nt: TGTGCCAGTAGTTTCGGACTAGCGGGCACAGATACGCAGTATTTT
CDR3aa: CASSFGLAGTDTQYF

v_gene: TRBV28
abundance: NA
d_gene: NA
j_gene: TRBJ1-1
CDR3nt: TGTGCCAGCAGTCCGTGGACAGAGAGCACTGAAGCTTTCTTT
CDR3aa: CASSPWTESTEAFF

v_gene: TRBV6-2/TRBV6-3
abundance: NA
d_gene: TRBD1
j_gene: TRBJ1-6
CDR3nt: TGTGCCAGCAGTCCCGGACAGGAATTTAAACCCCTCCACTTT
CDR3aa: CASSPGQEFKPLHF

v_gene: TRBV28
abundance: NA
d_gene: NA
j_gene: TRBJ1-1
CDR3nt: TGTGCCTGCTTAACAGGGCTGAACACTGAAGCTTTCTTT
CDR3aa: CACLTGLNTEAFF

v_gene: TRBV12-3/TRBV12-4
abundance: once
d_gene: NA
j_gene: TRBJ1-2
CDR3nt: TGTGCCAGCAGCCCCCGGGGGGGAGTTGGCTACACCTTC
CDR3aa: CASSPRGGVGYTF

v_gene: TRBV5-4
abundance: NA
d_gene: TRBD1
j_gene: TRBJ2-3
CDR3nt: TGTGCCAGCAGACCATTGGGGACAGGGAGAGCAGATACGCAGTATTTT
CDR3aa: CASRPLGTGRADTQYF

v_gene: TRBV6-5
abundance: NA
d_gene: NA
j_gene: TRBJ1-4
CDR3nt: TGTGCCAGCAGTTCCACAACTAATGAAAAACTGTTTTTT
CDR3aa: CASSSTTNEKLFF

v_gene: TRBV19
abundance: NA
d_gene: NA
j_gene: TRBJ1-3
CDR3nt: TGTGCCAGTACCTTCGTCCAGGGCGCTGGAAACACCATATATTTT
CDR3aa: CASTFVQGAGNTIYF

v_gene: TRBV5-4
abundance: NA
d_gene: TRBD2
j_gene: TRBJ2-7
CDR3nt: TGTGCCAGCAGCTTGGGTGCGGGGGGCCTTATCTACGAGCAGTACTTC
CDR3aa: CASSLGAGGLIYEQYF

v_gene: TRBV10-3
abundance: NA
d_gene: TRBD1
j_gene: TRBJ1-1
CDR3nt: TGTGCCATCAGCGACAGGGGAAAGGAGGAAGCTTTCTTT
CDR3aa: CAISDRGKEEAFF

v_gene: TRBV11-3
abundance: NA
d_gene: NA
j_gene: TRBJ2-7
CDR3nt: TGTGCCAGCAGCTTCGGGCCTGACTCCTACGAGCAGTACTTC
CDR3aa: CASSFGPDSYEQYF

v_gene: TRBV7-9
abundance: NA
d_gene: NA
j_gene: TRBJ1-2
CDR3nt: TGTGCCAGCAGCTTGACGGGCCCCGTGACCTTC
CDR3aa: CASSLTGPVTF

v_gene: TRBV19
abundance: NA
d_gene: TRBD1
j_gene: TRBJ1-2
CDR3nt: TGTGCCAGTAGTATTCTCCGGACAGGGGACGATGGCTACACCTTC
CDR3aa: CASSILRTGDDGYTF

v_gene: TRBV5-1
abundance: NA
d_gene: NA
j_gene: TRBJ1-4
CDR3nt: TGCGCCAGCAGCCCTATCTCGATATCAACTAATGAAAAACTGTTTTTT
CDR3aa: CASSPISISTNEKLFF

v_gene: TRBV2
abundance: NA
d_gene: NA
j_gene: TRBJ1-6
CDR3nt: TGTGCCAGCACCGACGTTGGAACTAATTCACCCCTCCACTTT
CDR3aa: CASTDVGTNSPLHF

v_gene: TRBV21-1
abundance: NA
d_gene: NA
j_gene: TRBJ1-3
CDR3nt: TGTGCCAGCAGCAAAAAGGGGCCCTCTGGAAACACCATATATTTT
CDR3aa: CASSKKGPSGNTIYF

v_gene: TRBV6-6
abundance: NA
d_gene: TRBD2
j_gene: TRBJ2-7
CDR3nt: TGTGCCAGCAGTTATTCTAGCGGGGGGTCCGCCTACGAGCAGTACTTC
CDR3aa: CASSYSSGGSAYEQYF

v_gene: TRBV18
abundance: NA
d_gene: NA
j_gene: TRBJ2-7
CDR3nt: TGTGCCAGCTCACCGGGAGGGGGAACCTACGAGCAGTACTTC
CDR3aa: CASSPGGGTYEQYF